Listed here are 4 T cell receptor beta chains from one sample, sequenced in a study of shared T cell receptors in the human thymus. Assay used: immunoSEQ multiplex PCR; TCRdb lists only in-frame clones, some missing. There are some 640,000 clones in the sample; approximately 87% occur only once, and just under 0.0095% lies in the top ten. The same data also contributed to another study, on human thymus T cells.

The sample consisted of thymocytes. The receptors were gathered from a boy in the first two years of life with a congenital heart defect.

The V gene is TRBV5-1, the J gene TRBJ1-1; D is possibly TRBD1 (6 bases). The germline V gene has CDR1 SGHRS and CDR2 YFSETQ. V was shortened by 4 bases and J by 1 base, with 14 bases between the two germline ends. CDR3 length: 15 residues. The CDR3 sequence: CASSTGTPANTEAFF. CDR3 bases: TGCGCCAGCAGCACCGGGACACCCGCGAACACTGAAGCTTTCTTT.

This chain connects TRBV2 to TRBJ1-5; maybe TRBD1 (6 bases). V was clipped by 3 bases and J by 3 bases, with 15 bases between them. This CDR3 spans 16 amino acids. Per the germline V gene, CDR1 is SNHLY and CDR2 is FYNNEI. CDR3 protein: CASSDRRGAVNQPQHF. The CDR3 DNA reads TGTGCCAGCAGTGATCGACGGGGGGCTGTCAATCAGCCCCAGCATTTT. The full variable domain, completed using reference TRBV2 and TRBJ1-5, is EPEVTQTPSHQVTQMGQEVILRCVPISNHLYFYWYRQILGQKVEFLVSFYNNEISEKSEIFDDQFSVERPDGSNFTLKIRSTKLEDSAMYFCASSDRRGAVNQPQHFGDGTRLSIL.

In DNA form, the CDR3 reads TGTGCCAGCAGCCAGGGACTAGCGGAGAACTCCTACAATGAGCAGTTCTTC. It translates to CASSQGLAENSYNEQFF. The genes are TRBV7-9 and TRBJ2-1; 11 bases are shared with TRBD2. CDR1 is SEHNR and CDR2 is FQNEAQ in the germline V gene (reference sequence). After removal of 5 bases from V and 0 bases from J, the junction contained 6 bases not matched to a gene. The CDR3 length is 17 residues.

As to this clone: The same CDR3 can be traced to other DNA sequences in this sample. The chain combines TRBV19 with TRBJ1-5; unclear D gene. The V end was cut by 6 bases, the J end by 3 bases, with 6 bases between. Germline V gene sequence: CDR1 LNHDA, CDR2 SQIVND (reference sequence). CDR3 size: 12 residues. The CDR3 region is CASRRSNQPQHF. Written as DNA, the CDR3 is TGTGCCAGTAGGCGGTCCAATCAGCCCCAGCATTTT.